This TCR beta chain was sequenced for a study of CD8 T cells in Susac syndrome. About the research overall: Patients with Susac syndrome were therapy-naive, on corticosteroids, or on intravenous immunoglobulin alone at blood draw.

An input of about 0.45 to 1 ug of RNA was subjected to reverse transcription using random hexamers. A single record per CDR3 protein comes from TCRdb applying MiXCR to the immunoSEQ multiplex PCR reads. In the table there are 150,000 to 200,000 distinct CDR3 sequences, 85% to 95% of which are singletons. General study results and limits: Maximal CD8+ clonal expansion in Susac was observed within TEMRA cells and among active patients.

TCR beta from blood CD8+ and CD4+ T cells was sequenced. Patients with Susac syndrome met diagnostic criteria that were recently defined for definite or probable disease. The CDR3 is 14 amino acids. Trimming left V 1 base short and J 2 bases short, with 9 bases between. Germline assignment: CDR1 MGHRA and CDR2 YSYEKL. As for this clonotype: Its specificity is unknown.

The receptor's source is a human donor with Susac syndrome. The chain uses TRBV4-1 and TRBJ2-7; D unresolved. Sequenced input: CD8+ T cells from PBMCs. CDR3 residues: CASSQVAAPYEQYF. The CDR3 DNA sequence: TGCGCCAGCAGCCAAGTTGCGGCCCCCTACGAGCAGTACTTC.